The 30 T cell receptor beta chains given below trace back to one sample, sequenced in a study of blood T cell repertoires in COVID-19. Measured with immunoSEQ multiplex PCR; TCRdb has only the in-frame clones, and not every one. The sample has over 35,000 clones, roughly nine tenths seen once; the top ten hold 15% to 20%. The sequenced sample was peripheral blood. These receptors came from a man between 65 and 85 years old with active COVID-19.

The chain uses TRBV18 and TRBJ2-2, with D unclear. V was clipped by 0 bases and J by 7 bases, with 9 bases between them. There are 14 residues in the CDR3. Germline CDR1 reads KGHSH; CDR2 reads LQKENI. For the CDR3, the DNA is TGTGCCAGCTCACCACCGGTTGCAGGCGGGGAGCTGTTTTTT. Amino acid sequence: CASSPPVAGGELFF.

This chain connects TRBV3-1 (or the pseudogene TRBV3-2) to TRBJ1-2; 7 bases agree with TRBD1. Trimming at V came to 3 bases and at J to 0 bases, leaving 13 bases not matched to a gene. CDR3 length: 18 amino acids. Germline values: CDR1 LGHDT, CDR2 YNNKEL (reference sequence). As DNA, the CDR3 is TGTGCCAGCAGCCACACCACAGGGGTCGCCCCCACTAACTATGGCTACACCTTC. Encoded protein: CASSHTTGVAPTNYGYTF.

J is TRBJ2-2 and V is TRBV28; 10 nucleotides agree with TRBD1. This CDR3 has 14 amino acids. In germline, CDR1 is MDHEN, CDR2 SYDVKM. After removal of 6 bases from V and 7 bases from J, the junction contained 5 bases not matched to a gene. CDR3 nucleotide sequence: TGTGCCAGCAGCGGGACAGGGGTCATCGGGGAGCTGTTTTTT. Its protein is CASSGTGVIGELFF.

The chain uses TRBV6-5 and TRBJ1-5; possible D gene TRBD1, 6 bases. Germline CDR1 and CDR2: MNHEY and SVGAGI. Trimming left V 6 bases short and J 5 bases short, with 17 bases between. This CDR3 is built from 15 residues. The CDR3 region has the DNA TGTGCCAGCAGCCAAGGGCCAGGGGTGGATCAGCCCCAGCATTTT. It encodes CASSQGPGVDQPQHF.

The chain recombines TRBV7-9 with TRBJ1-2; TRBD1 is a possible D gene (5 bases). This CDR3 comprises 15 residues. From germline, CDR1 is SEHNR and CDR2 FQNEAQ (reference sequence). Trimming shortened V by 5 bases and J by 11 bases, and 24 bases separated the two germline ends. The CDR3 here is CASSPTQGSVTPYTF. In nucleotides, the CDR3 is TGTGCCAGCAGCCCGACCCAGGGTTCCGTCACCCCATACACCTTC.

The V gene is TRBV5-5, the J gene TRBJ1-5; 7 bases align to TRBD1. Germline V CDR1 and CDR2: SGHKS, YYEKEE (reference sequence). The CDR3 runs to 15 residues. With 4 bases clipped from V and 2 bases from J, the junction kept 6 bases outside the gene matches. The CDR3 loop is CASSAPGQGNQPQHF. DNA for the CDR3: TGTGCCAGCAGCGCCCCCGGACAGGGCAATCAGCCCCAGCATTTT.

The J gene is TRBJ2-3, the V gene TRBV7-3; TRBD1 matches 9 bases. Unmatched junction bases numbered 6, after V lost 5 bases and J lost 3 bases. From germline, CDR1 is SGHTA and CDR2 FQGTGA. This CDR3 is built from 15 residues. This chain's CDR3 is CASSAPGQGTDTQYF. Written as DNA, the CDR3 is TGTGCCAGCAGCGCCCCGGGACAGGGAACAGATACGCAGTATTTT. Supplemented by reference TRBV7-3 and TRBJ2-3, the full variable domain reads GAGVSQTPSNKVTEKGKYVELRCDPISGHTALYWYRQSLGQGPEFLIYFQGTGAADDSGLPNDRFFAVRPEGSVSTLKIQRTERGDSAVYLCASSAPGQGTDTQYFGPGTRLTVL.

This rearrangement joins TRBV3-1 (or the pseudogene TRBV3-2) to TRBJ2-3; 7 positions agree with TRBD1. The germline CDR1 and CDR2 sequences are LGHDT and YNNKEL (reference sequence). Germline trimming cut 0 bases from V and 7 bases from J; bases unmatched to any gene: 10. This CDR3 spans 16 amino acids. The CDR3 nucleotides read TGTGCCAGCAGCCAAGATCTTGGGAGAGGGGGCAATACGCAGTATTTT. It encodes CASSQDLGRGGNTQYF.

The V and J genes are TRBV24-1 and TRBJ2-1, with TRBD2 matching 7 bases. CDR1 is KGHDR, CDR2 SFDVKD, per germline. The V and J ends lost 5 bases and 1 base, in that order; junction bases with no gene match: 4. The CDR3 length is 15 residues. CDR3 sequence reads: CATSGGSGSYNEQFF. The CDR3, as DNA: TGTGCCACCAGTGGCGGTAGCGGGTCCTACAATGAGCAGTTCTTC.

The gene calls are TRBV3-1 (or the pseudogene TRBV3-2) and TRBJ2-7; a possible D gene is TRBD1 (5 bases). CDR1 is LGHDT, CDR2 YNNKEL, per germline (reference sequence). Trimming pared 3 bases from V and 4 bases from J, leaving 10 bases between. The CDR3 consists of 13 residues. CDR3 sequence (DNA): TGTGCCAGCAGCCAGGGGCTGGGTTACGAGCAGTACTTC. It encodes CASSQGLGYEQYF.

V is TRBV7-2 and J is TRBJ2-2, with a possible D match to TRBD2 (6 bases). Germline V gene data show CDR1 as SGHTA and CDR2 as FQGNSA. Trimming shortened V by 6 bases and J by 2 bases, and 16 bases separated the two germline ends. This CDR3 spans 16 amino acids. The CDR3 bases are TGTGCCAGCAGATCCCAAGCGGGTATAAACACCGGGGAGCTGTTTTTT. It codes for CASRSQAGINTGELFF.

This clone occurred once. CDR3 sequence reads: CATSDRGNTEAFF. CDR3 in DNA: TGTGCCACCAGTGATCGGGGGAACACTGAAGCTTTCTTT. The chain couples TRBV24-1 to TRBJ1-1, with D unclear. The CDR3 is 13 amino acids. Between the trimmed V and J ends, which lost 3 bases and 1 base, there was a span of 5 bases. The germline CDR1 and CDR2 sequences are KGHDR and SFDVKD.

This chain connects TRBV7-9 to TRBJ2-7, with D hard to call. Germline assignment: CDR1 SEHNR and CDR2 FQNEAQ (reference sequence). CDR3 length: 14 residues. Trimming left V 1 base short and J 2 bases short, with 9 bases between. The CDR3 nucleotides are TGTGCCAGCAGCTTAGTGCACCCAGCCTACGAGCAGTACTTC. It yields the protein CASSLVHPAYEQYF.

The chain has TRBV7-9 and TRBJ2-7; D may be TRBD1 (5 bases). The length of the CDR3 is 12 residues. Trimming stripped 2 bases from V and 3 bases from J, with 5 bases between. The germline gives CDR1 SEHNR, CDR2 FQNEAQ (reference sequence). CDR3 nucleotides: TGTGCCAGCAGCTTACAGGGCTACGAGCAGTACTTC. Protein product: CASSLQGYEQYF.

The chain combines TRBV28 with TRBJ2-7, with 13 bases fitting TRBD2. J gave up 4 bases and V 1 base, and 10 bases lay outside the gene matches. There are 18 residues in the CDR3. Germline CDR1 reads MDHEN; CDR2 reads SYDVKM. The CDR3 sequence is CASSLLVGTSGARYEQYF. The CDR3 bases are TGTGCCAGCAGTTTATTAGTGGGGACTAGCGGGGCCAGGTACGAGCAGTACTTC.

This chain connects TRBV6-7 to TRBJ1-1, with 7 bases matching TRBD1. TRBV6-7 is sorted into the ORF group, with uncertain function. J lost 3 bases, V lost 5 bases, and 9 bases had no gene match. The CDR3 sequence is 15 residues long. The CDR3 loop is CASSPRQGGHTEAFF. CDR3 DNA sequence: TGTGCCAGCAGTCCCAGACAGGGCGGGCACACTGAAGCTTTCTTT.

The rearrangement joins TRBV18 to TRBJ2-6, with D unclear. CDR3 size: 17 residues. The ends were cut back, 4 bases at V and 0 bases at J, with 13 bases in the middle. CDR1 and CDR2 (germline): KGHSH, LQKENI. The CDR3 region is CASSLGLQTSGANVLTF. The CDR3 bases are TGTGCCAGCTCACTCGGTCTACAGACCTCTGGGGCCAACGTCCTGACTTTC.

The genes are TRBV20-1 and TRBJ1-1; D uncertain. Germline lookup yields CDR1 DFQATT and CDR2 SNEGSKA (reference sequence). Trimming stripped 3 bases from V and 1 base from J, with 6 bases between. This CDR3 spans 12 amino acids. The CDR3 here is CSASDGNTEAFF. The CDR3 DNA is TGCAGTGCTAGTGACGGGAACACTGAAGCTTTCTTT.

This rearrangement joins TRBV9 to TRBJ2-1; 10 bases map to TRBD2. V dropped 3 bases and J dropped 8; count of bases not matched to a gene: 8. Germline values: CDR1 SGDLS, CDR2 YYNGEE. The CDR3 consists of 15 residues. This CDR3 is CASSARSGGAYEQFF. CDR3 DNA sequence: TGTGCCAGCAGCGCGCGAAGCGGGGGGGCCTATGAGCAGTTCTTC.

The rearrangement links TRBV6-5 to TRBJ1-1; the D gene is possibly TRBD1 (6 bases). CDR3 length: 14 amino acids. Trimming took off 5 bases at V and 1 base at J, with 11 bases between the two ends. Germline V CDR1 and CDR2: MNHEY, SVGAGI. CDR3 sequence (DNA): TGTGCCAGCAGTCCGGGACACAAGAACACTGAAGCTTTCTTT. Its translation: CASSPGHKNTEAFF.

The chain joins TRBV12-1 to TRBJ2-7; the D call of TRBD2 is as the table states it, not checked on the DNA. TRBV12-1 is a recognized pseudogene. The CDR3 runs 14 residues. The CDR3 reads CASSFKSQRYEQYF. CDR3 nucleotides: TGTGCCAGCAGCTTTAAATCGCAGCGCTACGAGCAGTACTTC.

This clone was counted a single time. V usage is TRBV5-6 and J usage is TRBJ1-5, with 9 bases identical to TRBD1. The CDR3 spans 15 residues. Germline V gene sequence: CDR1 SGHDT, CDR2 YYEEEE. V lost 5 bases, J lost 6 bases, and 9 bases stayed unmatched. The CDR3 nucleotides are TGTGCCAGCAGTAATACCGGGACAGGGAGTCAGCCCCAGCATTTT. Its protein is CASSNTGTGSQPQHF.

By its share, this clone is medium-sized (0.01 to 0.1%). This chain uses TRBV2 with TRBJ1-1; TRBD1 is a possible D gene (6 bases). Per the germline V gene, CDR1 is SNHLY and CDR2 is FYNNEI. This CDR3 spans 14 amino acids. V lost 1 base, J lost 6 bases, and 12 bases lay in between. The CDR3 sequence: CASSEGQGWAEAFF. The CDR3 region has the DNA TGTGCCAGCAGTGAAGGGCAGGGGTGGGCTGAAGCTTTCTTT.

This CDR3 reads CASRVRGKGYGYTF. CDR3 bases: TGTGCCAGCAGGGTCAGGGGGAAGGGGTATGGCTACACCTTC. The chain joins TRBV28 to TRBJ1-2; 7 nucleotides agree with TRBD1. The junction had 9 bases not matched to a gene; V was cut back by 6 bases and J by 5 bases. From germline, CDR1 is MDHEN and CDR2 SYDVKM. The CDR3 has 14 amino acids.

The genes are TRBV18 and TRBJ2-7; 7 positions agree with TRBD2. The V and J ends lost 8 bases and 3 bases, in that order; junction bases with no gene match: 7. Germline V gene sequence: CDR1 KGHSH, CDR2 LQKENI. This CDR3 is 13 amino acids long. DNA for the CDR3: TGTGCCAGCGCGGAGCGGGGACTCTACGAGCAGTACTTC. This translates into CASAERGLYEQYF.

This chain links TRBV7-2 with TRBJ2-5, with D possibly matching TRBD2 (6 bases). The CDR3 runs to 13 residues. Germline CDR1 and CDR2: SGHTA and FQGNSA. The V gene lost 2 bases and the J gene lost 4 bases, with 8 bases spanning the gap. The chain's CDR3 is CASSLPGAETQYF. The CDR3 nucleotides read TGTGCCAGCAGCTTACCGGGAGCAGAGACCCAGTACTTC.

V gene TRBV7-8 combines with J gene TRBJ2-3, with D possibly matching TRBD1 (6 bases). CDR1 and CDR2 (germline): SGHVS, FQNEAQ. Between the trimmed V and J ends, which lost 5 bases and 3 bases, there was a span of 15 bases. This CDR3 is 15 amino acids long. The CDR3 DNA follows: TGTGCCAGCAGCCGCCGGGACAAGGTAACAGATACGCAGTATTTT. It encodes CASSRRDKVTDTQYF.

The rearrangement uses TRBV2 and TRBJ2-5; no clear D gene. The CDR3 totals 14 residues. Germline V gives CDR1 SNHLY, CDR2 FYNNEI. Trimming removed 2 bases at V and 5 bases at J, with 12 bases between. CDR3 in DNA: TGTGCCAGCAGTGAAAGTCTCCTGAGGGAGACCCAGTACTTC. Its translation is CASSESLLRETQYF.

This chain links TRBV18 with TRBJ2-7; tentative D call: TRBD2 (5 bases). Germline CDR1 is KGHSH and CDR2 is LQKENI. The CDR3 spans 15 residues. V was clipped by 2 bases and J by 3 bases, with 14 bases between them. CDR3 amino acids: CASSPDVGGGYEQYF. The CDR3 DNA reads TGTGCCAGCTCACCAGACGTTGGAGGCGGCTACGAGCAGTACTTC.

This clone was detected once. The J gene is TRBJ1-1, the V gene TRBV15, with D uncertain. Germline lookup yields CDR1 LNHNV and CDR2 YYDKDF (reference sequence). Trimming took 0 bases from V and 3 from J, leaving 17 bases between them. The CDR3 consists of 17 residues. CDR3 sequence reads: CATSRDWAAPPDTEAFF. CDR3 in DNA: TGTGCCACCAGCAGAGATTGGGCTGCTCCTCCCGACACTGAAGCTTTCTTT.